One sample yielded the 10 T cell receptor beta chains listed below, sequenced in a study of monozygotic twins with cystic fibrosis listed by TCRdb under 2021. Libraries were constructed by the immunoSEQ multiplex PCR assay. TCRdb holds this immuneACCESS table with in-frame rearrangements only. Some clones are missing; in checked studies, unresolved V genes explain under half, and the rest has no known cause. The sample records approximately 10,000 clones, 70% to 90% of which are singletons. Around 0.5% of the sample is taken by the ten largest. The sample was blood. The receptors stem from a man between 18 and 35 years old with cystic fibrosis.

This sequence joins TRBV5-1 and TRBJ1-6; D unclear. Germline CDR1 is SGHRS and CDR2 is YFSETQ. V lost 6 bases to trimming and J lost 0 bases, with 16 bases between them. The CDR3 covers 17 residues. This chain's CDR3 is CASTRAFRSSYNSPLHF. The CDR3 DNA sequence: TGCGCCAGCACCAGAGCATTCCGTAGCTCCTATAATTCACCCCTCCACTTT.

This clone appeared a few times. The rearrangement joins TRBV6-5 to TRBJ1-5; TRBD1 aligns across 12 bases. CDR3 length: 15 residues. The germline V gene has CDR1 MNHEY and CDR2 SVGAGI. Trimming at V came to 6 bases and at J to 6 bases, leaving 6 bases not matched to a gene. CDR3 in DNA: TGTGCCAGCAGCATCGGGACAGGGGGCACTCAGCCCCAGCATTTT. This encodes CASSIGTGGTQPQHF.

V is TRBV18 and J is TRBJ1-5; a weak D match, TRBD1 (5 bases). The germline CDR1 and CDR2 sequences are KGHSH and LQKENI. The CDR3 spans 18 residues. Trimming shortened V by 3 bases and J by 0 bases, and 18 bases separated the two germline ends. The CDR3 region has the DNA TGTGCCAGCTCACCTGTAAACCTTCGACAGAGTAGCAATCAGCCCCAGCATTTT. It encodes CASSPVNLRQSSNQPQHF.

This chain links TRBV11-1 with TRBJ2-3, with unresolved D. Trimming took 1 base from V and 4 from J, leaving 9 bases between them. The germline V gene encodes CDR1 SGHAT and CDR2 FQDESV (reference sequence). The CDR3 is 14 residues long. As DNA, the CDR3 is TGTGCCAGCAGCTTAGGGGAATTCGCAGATACGCAGTATTTT. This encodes CASSLGEFADTQYF.

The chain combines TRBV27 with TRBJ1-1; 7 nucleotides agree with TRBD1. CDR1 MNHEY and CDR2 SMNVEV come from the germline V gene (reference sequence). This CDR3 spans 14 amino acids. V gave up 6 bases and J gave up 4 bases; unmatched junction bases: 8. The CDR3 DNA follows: TGTGCCAGCAGGGAAACAGGGGTCAGCACTGAAGCTTTCTTT. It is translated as CASRETGVSTEAFF.

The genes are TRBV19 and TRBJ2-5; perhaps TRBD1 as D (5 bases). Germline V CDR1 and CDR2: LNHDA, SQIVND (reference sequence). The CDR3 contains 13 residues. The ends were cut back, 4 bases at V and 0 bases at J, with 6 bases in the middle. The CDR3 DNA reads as TGTGCCAGTAGTAAGGGGTACCAAGAGACCCAGTACTTC. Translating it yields CASSKGYQETQYF.

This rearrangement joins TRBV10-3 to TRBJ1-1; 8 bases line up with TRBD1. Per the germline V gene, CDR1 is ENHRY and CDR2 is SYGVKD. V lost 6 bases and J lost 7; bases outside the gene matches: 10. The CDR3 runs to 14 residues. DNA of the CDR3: TGTGCCATCAGCCCCCGGACAGGGACGAATGAAGCTTTCTTT. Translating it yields CAISPRTGTNEAFF.

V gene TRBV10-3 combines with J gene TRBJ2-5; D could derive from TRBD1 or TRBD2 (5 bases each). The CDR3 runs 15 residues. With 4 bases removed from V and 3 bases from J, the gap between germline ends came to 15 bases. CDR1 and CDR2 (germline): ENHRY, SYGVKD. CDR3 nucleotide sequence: TGTGCCATCAGTGGGCCGGGACCCCATAAAGAGACCCAGTACTTC. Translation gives CAISGPGPHKETQYF.

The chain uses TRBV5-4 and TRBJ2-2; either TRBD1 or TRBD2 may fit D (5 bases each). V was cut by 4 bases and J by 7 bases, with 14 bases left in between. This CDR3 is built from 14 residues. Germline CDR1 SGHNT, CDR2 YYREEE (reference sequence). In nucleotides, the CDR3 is TGTGCCAGCAGCAAGGCTTCGGGGCACGGGGAGCTGTTTTTT. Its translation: CASSKASGHGELFF.

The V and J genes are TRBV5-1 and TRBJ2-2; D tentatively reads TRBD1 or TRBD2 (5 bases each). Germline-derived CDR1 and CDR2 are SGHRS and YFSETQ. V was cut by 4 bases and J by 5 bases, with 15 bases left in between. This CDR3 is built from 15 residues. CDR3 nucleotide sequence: TGCGCCAGCAGCACGGGACCCTTGCTTACCGGGGAGCTGTTTTTT. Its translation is CASSTGPLLTGELFF.